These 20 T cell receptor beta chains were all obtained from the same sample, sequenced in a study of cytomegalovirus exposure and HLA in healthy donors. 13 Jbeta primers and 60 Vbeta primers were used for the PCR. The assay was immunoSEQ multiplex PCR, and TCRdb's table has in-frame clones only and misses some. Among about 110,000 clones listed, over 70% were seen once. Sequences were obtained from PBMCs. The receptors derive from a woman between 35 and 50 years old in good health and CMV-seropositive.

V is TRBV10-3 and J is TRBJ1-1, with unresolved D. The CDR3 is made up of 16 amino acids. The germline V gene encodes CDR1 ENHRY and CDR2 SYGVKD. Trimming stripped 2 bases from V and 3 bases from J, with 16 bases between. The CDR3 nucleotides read TGTGCCATCAGTGAGCCGTTCGAGGGTATAGACACTGAAGCTTTCTTT. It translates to CAISEPFEGIDTEAFF.

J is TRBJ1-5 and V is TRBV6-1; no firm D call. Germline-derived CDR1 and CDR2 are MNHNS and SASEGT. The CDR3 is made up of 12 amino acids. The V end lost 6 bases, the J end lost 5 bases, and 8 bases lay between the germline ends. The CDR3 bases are TGTGCCAGCAGGGAGAATGATCAGCCCCAGCATTTT. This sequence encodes CASRENDQPQHF.

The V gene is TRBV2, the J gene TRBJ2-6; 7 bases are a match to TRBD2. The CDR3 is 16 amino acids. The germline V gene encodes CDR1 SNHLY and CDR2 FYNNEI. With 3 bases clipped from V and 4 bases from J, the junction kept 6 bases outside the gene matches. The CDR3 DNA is TGTGCCAGCAGTGAGGTGGGGGGGTGGGGGGCCAACGTCCTGACTTTC. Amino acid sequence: CASSEVGGWGANVLTF.

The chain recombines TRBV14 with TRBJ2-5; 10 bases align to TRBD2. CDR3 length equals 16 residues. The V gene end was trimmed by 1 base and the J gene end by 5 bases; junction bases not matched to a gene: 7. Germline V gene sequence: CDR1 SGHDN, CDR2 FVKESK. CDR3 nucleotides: TGTGCCAGCAGCCAAGTTTTGCTAGCGGGAGCTGAGACCCAGTACTTC. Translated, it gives CASSQVLLAGAETQYF.

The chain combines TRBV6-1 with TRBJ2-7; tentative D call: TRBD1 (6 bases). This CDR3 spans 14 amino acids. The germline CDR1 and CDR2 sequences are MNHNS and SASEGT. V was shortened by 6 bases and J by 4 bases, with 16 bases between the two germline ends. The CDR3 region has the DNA TGTGCCAGCAGGCGACAGGTGGAGGTATACGAGCAGTACTTC. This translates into CASRRQVEVYEQYF.

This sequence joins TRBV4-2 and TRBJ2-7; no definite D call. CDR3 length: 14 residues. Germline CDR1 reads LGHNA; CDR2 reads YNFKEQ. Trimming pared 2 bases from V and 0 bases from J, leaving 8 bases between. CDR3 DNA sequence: TGTGCCAGCAGCCAACAGAGACTCTCCTACGAGCAGTACTTC. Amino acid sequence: CASSQQRLSYEQYF.

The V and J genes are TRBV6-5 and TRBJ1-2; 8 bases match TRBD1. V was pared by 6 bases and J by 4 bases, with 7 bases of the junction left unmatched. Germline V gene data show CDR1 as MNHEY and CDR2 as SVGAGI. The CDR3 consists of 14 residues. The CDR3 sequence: CASRSPGQVYGYTF. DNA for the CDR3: TGTGCCAGCAGGTCCCCGGGACAGGTCTATGGCTACACCTTC.

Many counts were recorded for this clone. The CDR3 DNA follows: TGTGCCAGCAGTGAAGCGGAGGGGGCGGCCCATCAGCCCCAGCATTTT. It is translated as CASSEAEGAAHQPQHF. The chain links TRBV6-1 to TRBJ1-5, with 7 bases matching TRBD1. The trim removed 0 bases at V and 5 bases at J, leaving 7 bases unmatched. From germline, CDR1 is MNHNS and CDR2 SASEGT. The CDR3 length is 16 residues.

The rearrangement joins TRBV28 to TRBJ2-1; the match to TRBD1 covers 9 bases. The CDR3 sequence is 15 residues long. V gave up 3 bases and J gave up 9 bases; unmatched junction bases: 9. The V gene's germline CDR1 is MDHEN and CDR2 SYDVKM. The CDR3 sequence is CASSLGGTGSTEQFF. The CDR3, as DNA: TGTGCCAGCAGTTTGGGGGGGACAGGGTCCACTGAGCAGTTCTTC.

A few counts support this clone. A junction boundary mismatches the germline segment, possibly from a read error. CDR3 nucleotides: TGCGCCAGCAGCTTGGGGGACAGGGAGATGTACAGTGAGCAGTTCTTC. Translating it yields CASSLGDREMYSEQFF. The rearrangement uses TRBV5-1 and TRBJ2-1, with 9 bases that match TRBD1. Germline CDR1 is SGHRS and CDR2 is YFSETQ. The CDR3 is 16 residues long.

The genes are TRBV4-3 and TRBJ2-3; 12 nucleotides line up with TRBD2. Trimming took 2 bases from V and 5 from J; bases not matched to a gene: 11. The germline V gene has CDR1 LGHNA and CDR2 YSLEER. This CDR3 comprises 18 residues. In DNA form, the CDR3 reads TGCGCCAGCAGCCAACGACCTCTAGCGGGGGGGGCGGGAGATACGCAGTATTTT. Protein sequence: CASSQRPLAGGAGDTQYF.

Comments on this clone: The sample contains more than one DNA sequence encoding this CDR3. The CDR3 loop is CASRLAGAYEQYF. The CDR3, as DNA: TGTGCCAGCAGGTTAGCGGGAGCCTACGAGCAGTACTTC. The chain has TRBV28 and TRBJ2-7; 9 bases line up with TRBD2. The trim removed 6 bases at V and 2 bases at J, leaving 2 bases unmatched. CDR1 is MDHEN, CDR2 SYDVKM, per germline. The CDR3 is 13 residues long. The full variable domain, with the rest looked up from reference TRBV28 and TRBJ2-7, is DVKVTQSSRYLVKRTGEKVFLECVQDMDHENMFWYRQDPGLGLRLIYFSYDVKMKEKGDIPEGYSVSREKKERFSLILESASTNQTSMYLCASRLAGAYEQYFGPGTRLTVT.

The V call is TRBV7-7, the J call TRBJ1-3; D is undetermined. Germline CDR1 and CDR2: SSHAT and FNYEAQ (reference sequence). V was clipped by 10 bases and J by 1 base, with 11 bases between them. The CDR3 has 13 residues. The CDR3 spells CATGPGSGNTIYF. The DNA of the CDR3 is TGTGCCACCGGGCCGGGGTCTGGAAACACCATATATTTT. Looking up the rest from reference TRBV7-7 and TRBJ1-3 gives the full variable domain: GAGVSQSPRYKVTKRGQDVTLRCDPISSHATLYWYQQALGQGPEFLTYFNYEAQPDKSGLPSDRFSAERPEGSISTLTIQRTEQRDSAMYRCATGPGSGNTIYFGEGSWLTVV.

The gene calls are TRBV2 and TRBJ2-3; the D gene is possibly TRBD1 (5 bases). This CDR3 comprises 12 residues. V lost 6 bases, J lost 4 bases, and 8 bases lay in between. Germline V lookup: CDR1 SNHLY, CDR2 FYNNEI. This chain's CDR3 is CASRDRPDTQYF. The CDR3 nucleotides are TGTGCCAGCAGAGACAGACCAGATACGCAGTATTTT.

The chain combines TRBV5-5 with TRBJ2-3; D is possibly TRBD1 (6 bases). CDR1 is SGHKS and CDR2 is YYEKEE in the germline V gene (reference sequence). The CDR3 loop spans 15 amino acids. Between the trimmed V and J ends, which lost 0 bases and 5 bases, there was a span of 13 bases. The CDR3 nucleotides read TGTGCCAGCAGCTTGGACAGGGTTGTCGGAGATACGCAGTATTTT. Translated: CASSLDRVVGDTQYF.

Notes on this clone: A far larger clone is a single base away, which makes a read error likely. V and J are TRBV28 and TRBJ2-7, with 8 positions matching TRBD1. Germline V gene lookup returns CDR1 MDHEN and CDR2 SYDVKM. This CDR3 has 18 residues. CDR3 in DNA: TGTGCCAGCAGTTTACCCACGACAGGGGCCTCCTATAATTCACCCCTCCACTTC. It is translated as CASSLPTTGASYNSPLHF.

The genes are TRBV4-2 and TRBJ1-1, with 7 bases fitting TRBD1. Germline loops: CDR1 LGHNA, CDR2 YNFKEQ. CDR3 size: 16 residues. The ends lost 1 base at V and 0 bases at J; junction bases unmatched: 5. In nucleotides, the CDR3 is TGTGCCAGCAGCCAAGTGCCGGGACAGTTGAACACTGAAGCTTTCTTT. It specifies CASSQVPGQLNTEAFF.

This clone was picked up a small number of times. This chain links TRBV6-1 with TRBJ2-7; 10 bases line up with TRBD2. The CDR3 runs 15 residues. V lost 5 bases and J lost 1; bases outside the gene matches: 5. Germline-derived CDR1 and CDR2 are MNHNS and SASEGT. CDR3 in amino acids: CASSPRTSGSYEQYF. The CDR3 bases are TGTGCCAGCAGTCCCCGGACTAGCGGATCCTACGAGCAGTACTTC.

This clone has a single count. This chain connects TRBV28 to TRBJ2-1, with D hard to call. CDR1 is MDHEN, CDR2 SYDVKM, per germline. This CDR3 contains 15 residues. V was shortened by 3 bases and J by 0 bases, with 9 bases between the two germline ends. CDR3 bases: TGTGCCAGCAGTTTTGTGGCCAACTCCTACAATGAGCAGTTCTTC. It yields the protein CASSFVANSYNEQFF.

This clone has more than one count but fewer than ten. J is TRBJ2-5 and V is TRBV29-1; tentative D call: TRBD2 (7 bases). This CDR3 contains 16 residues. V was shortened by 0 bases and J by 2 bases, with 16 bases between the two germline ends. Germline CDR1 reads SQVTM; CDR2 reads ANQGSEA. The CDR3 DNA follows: TGCAGCGTTGAAGATCGGAGGGAGGGGGTACAAGAGACCCAGTACTTC. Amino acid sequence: CSVEDRREGVQETQYF.